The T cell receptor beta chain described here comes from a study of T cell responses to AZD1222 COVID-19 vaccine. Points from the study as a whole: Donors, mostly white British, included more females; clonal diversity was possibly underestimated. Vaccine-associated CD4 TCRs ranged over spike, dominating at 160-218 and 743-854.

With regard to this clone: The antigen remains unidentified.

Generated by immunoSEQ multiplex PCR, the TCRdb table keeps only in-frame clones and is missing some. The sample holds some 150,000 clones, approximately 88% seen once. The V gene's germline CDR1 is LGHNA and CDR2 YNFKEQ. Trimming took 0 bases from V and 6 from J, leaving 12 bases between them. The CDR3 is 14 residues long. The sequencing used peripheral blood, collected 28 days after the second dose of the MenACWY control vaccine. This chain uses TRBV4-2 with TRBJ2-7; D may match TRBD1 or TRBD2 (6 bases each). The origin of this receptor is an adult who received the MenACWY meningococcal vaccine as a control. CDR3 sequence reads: CASSQDRRGGEQYF. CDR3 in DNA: TGTGCCAGCAGCCAAGATCGCAGGGGAGGCGAGCAGTACTTC.